These 23 T cell receptor beta chains originate from one sample sequenced in a study of cytomegalovirus exposure and HLA in healthy donors. Primers included in the PCR were 60 Vbeta and 13 Jbeta primers. Clones were read by immunoSEQ multiplex PCR, and TCRdb kept only the in-frame ones, dropping some. The top ten hold roughly 4.1% of the sample, which has 120,000 or so clones, over 75% seen once. Sequencing was carried out using PBMCs. All receptors derive from a man aged 18 to 30 in good health and CMV-seropositive.

The V call is TRBV7-2, the J call TRBJ2-2, with D maybe TRBD1 (6 bases). The CDR3 has 15 residues. V was clipped by 5 bases and J by 2 bases, with 12 bases between them. CDR1 is SGHTA, CDR2 FQGNSA, per germline. CDR3 loop: CASSLTGSNTGELFF. In nucleotides, the CDR3 is TGTGCCAGCAGCCTAACAGGGAGCAACACCGGGGAGCTGTTTTTT. The full variable domain, completed using reference TRBV7-2 and TRBJ2-2, is GAGVSQSPSNKVTEKGKDVELRCDPISGHTALYWYRQSLGQGLEFLIYFQGNSAPDKSGLPSDRFSAERTGGSVSTLTIQRTQQEDSAVYLCASSLTGSNTGELFFGEGSRLTVL.

V and J are TRBV6-5 and TRBJ2-1; 9 bases match TRBD2. V was pared by 6 bases and J by 6 bases, with 6 bases of the junction left unmatched. Germline V gene lookup returns CDR1 MNHEY and CDR2 SVGAGI. The CDR3 has 14 residues. CDR3 sequence: CASRMGLAANEQFF. DNA for the CDR3: TGTGCCAGCAGAATGGGACTAGCCGCCAATGAGCAGTTCTTC.

On this clone itself: At the DNA level, this CDR3 is encoded by other sequences in the same sample as well. The chain uses TRBV5-1 and TRBJ2-1, with 11 bases fitting TRBD2. V dropped 0 bases and J dropped 7; count of bases not matched to a gene: 0. Germline V gene sequence: CDR1 SGHRS, CDR2 YFSETQ. CDR3 length equals 14 residues. CDR3 sequence (DNA): TGCGCCAGCAGCTTGGGACTAGCGGGAAATGAGCAGTTCTTC. Residues: CASSLGLAGNEQFF.

The rearrangement joins TRBV2 to TRBJ1-1; 7 nucleotides match TRBD1. V shed 4 bases and J 10 bases; nucleotides not matched to a gene: 6. In germline, CDR1 is SNHLY, CDR2 FYNNEI. The CDR3 is 12 residues long. In DNA form, the CDR3 reads TGTGCCAGCAGTGGGGGACAGCTGAGAGCTTTCTTT. Translating gives CASSGGQLRAFF.

The V call is TRBV5-1, the J call TRBJ2-7; TRBD2 matches at 14 bases. J lost 3 bases, V lost 4 bases, and 6 bases had no gene match. Germline V gene data show CDR1 as SGHRS and CDR2 as YFSETQ. This CDR3 comprises 16 residues. CDR3 nucleotide sequence: TGCGCCAGCAGCCGGACTAGCGGGGGGTCAAACTACGAGCAGTACTTC. It translates to CASSRTSGGSNYEQYF.

This clone was observed a few times. The rearrangement uses TRBV6-5 and TRBJ2-6; a possible D gene is TRBD1 (5 bases). V lost 6 bases and J 2 bases, leaving 11 bases between the germline ends. CDR1 is MNHEY and CDR2 is SVGAGI in the germline V gene. CDR3 size: 15 residues. This CDR3 is CASSVTGTGANVLTF. The DNA for the CDR3 is TGTGCCAGCAGCGTTACAGGTACTGGGGCCAACGTCCTGACTTTC.

The rearrangement links TRBV6-5 to TRBJ1-2; D is uncertain. There are 15 residues in the CDR3. The V gene lost 8 bases and the J gene lost 3 bases, with 19 bases spanning the gap. Germline V gene lookup returns CDR1 MNHEY and CDR2 SVGAGI. In DNA, the CDR3 is TGTGCCAGCTCTCGCGGCGGTTATGATCACTATGGCTACACCTTC. It encodes CASSRGGYDHYGYTF.

The CDR3: CASSTGQDLNYGYTF. In DNA, the CDR3 is TGTGCCAGCAGCACGGGACAGGATCTAAACTATGGCTACACCTTC. The chain couples TRBV5-5 to TRBJ1-2; 8 nucleotides agree with TRBD1. The V gene's germline CDR1 is SGHKS and CDR2 YYEKEE (reference sequence). There are 15 residues in the CDR3. After removal of 4 bases from V and 2 bases from J, the junction contained 7 bases not matched to a gene.

The J gene is TRBJ1-6, the V gene TRBV4-1; 11 nucleotides align to TRBD1. The CDR3 loop spans 16 amino acids. Trimming removed 0 bases from V and 10 bases from J; junction bases left unmatched: 5. In germline, CDR1 is MGHRA, CDR2 YSYEKL. CDR3 DNA sequence: TGCGCCAGCAGCCAAGATCACGGGACAGGGGGATCACCCCTCCACTTT. Translated, it gives CASSQDHGTGGSPLHF.

This clone was detected a few times. The V and J genes are TRBV27 and TRBJ2-1, with D possibly matching TRBD1 (5 bases). The CDR3 is 17 amino acids. Germline CDR1 is MNHEY and CDR2 is SMNVEV (reference sequence). Trimming shortened V by 5 bases and J by 4 bases, and 21 bases separated the two germline ends. The CDR3 is CASSPLKGAVSYNEQFF. CDR3 DNA: TGTGCCAGCAGTCCCTTAAAAGGGGCTGTGTCGTACAATGAGCAGTTCTTC.

This chain connects TRBV7-2 to TRBJ1-1, with 10 nucleotides matching TRBD1. V shed 5 bases, J shed 0 bases, and the junction held 6 bases outside the gene matches. Germline loops: CDR1 SGHTA, CDR2 FQGNSA. The CDR3 consists of 16 residues. For the CDR3, the DNA is TGTGCCAGCAGCCGGACAGGGGGAAACATGAACACTGAAGCTTTCTTT. Translated, it gives CASSRTGGNMNTEAFF.

This clone was seen only once. V is TRBV5-4 and J is TRBJ1-1, with D perhaps TRBD1 (5 bases). CDR1 and CDR2 from the germline V gene are SGHNT and YYREEE (reference sequence). Trimming stripped 4 bases from V and 2 bases from J, with 15 bases between. The CDR3 extends over 15 amino acids. DNA for the CDR3: TGTGCCAGCAGCCCGATCGGACAACAAAACACTGAAGCTTTCTTT. This encodes CASSPIGQQNTEAFF.

This chain connects TRBV27 to TRBJ2-7; 10 nucleotides agree with TRBD1. Germline assignment: CDR1 MNHEY and CDR2 SMNVEV (reference sequence). The CDR3 has 14 residues. V trimming: 5 bases; J trimming: 1 base; junction bases outside the gene matches: 2. The CDR3: CASSRDRGSYEQYF. CDR3 nucleotide sequence: TGTGCCAGCAGTCGGGACAGGGGTTCCTACGAGCAGTACTTC.

The chain is built from TRBV11-2 and TRBJ1-2; TRBD1 agrees at 8 bases. With V trimmed by 2 bases and J by 4 bases, 9 bases remained unmatched. This CDR3 spans 16 amino acids. Germline CDR1 is SGHAT and CDR2 is FQNNGV. The CDR3 nucleotides read TGTGCCAGCAGCTTATATGATACAGGGGGTACCTATGGCTACACCTTC. Its protein is CASSLYDTGGTYGYTF.

The chain has TRBV5-6 and TRBJ1-3; possible D gene TRBD1, 6 bases. CDR1 and CDR2 (germline): SGHDT, YYEEEE. The V gene lost 0 bases and the J gene lost 0 bases, with 10 bases spanning the gap. This CDR3 region has 16 residues. The CDR3 DNA reads TGTGCCAGCAGCTTGGCGTCGACAGGCTCTGGAAACACCATATATTTT. Its translation is CASSLASTGSGNTIYF. Supplemented by reference TRBV5-6 and TRBJ1-3, the full variable domain reads DAGVTQSPTHLIKTRGQQVTLRCSPKSGHDTVSWYQQALGQGPQFIFQYYEEEERQRGNFPDRFSGHQFPNYSSELNVNALLLGDSALYLCASSLASTGSGNTIYFGEGSWLTVV.

The chain combines TRBV12-5 with TRBJ2-1; 8 nucleotides agree with TRBD1. Germline V gives CDR1 LGHNT, CDR2 FRNRAP. V was clipped by 1 base and J by 4 bases; unmatched bases: 6. The CDR3 has 16 amino acids. CDR3 sequence reads: CASGLADRGRYNEQFF. CDR3 sequence (DNA): TGTGCTAGTGGTTTGGCTGACAGGGGCCGATACAATGAGCAGTTCTTC.

The chain recombines TRBV6-1 with TRBJ2-5, with a weak D call TRBD2 (6 bases). This CDR3 region has 14 residues. Germline V gene sequence: CDR1 MNHNS, CDR2 SASEGT. Trimming removed 1 base from V and 7 bases from J, with 13 bases in between. CDR3 residues: CASSEVGMGGTQYF. In DNA, the CDR3 is TGTGCCAGCAGTGAAGTCGGCATGGGGGGGACCCAGTACTTC.

The chain is built from TRBV10-3 and TRBJ2-5; 8 bases line up with TRBD1. Germline V gene data show CDR1 as ENHRY and CDR2 as SYGVKD. J was trimmed by 6 bases and V by 0 bases; bases with no gene match: 3. CDR3 length: 14 residues. CDR3 region: CAISESGQGKTQYF. CDR3 in DNA: TGTGCCATCAGTGAGTCTGGACAGGGAAAGACCCAGTACTTC.

The CDR3 DNA reads TGTGCCAGCAGTCGTATAGCGGGGAAATACGAGCAGTACTTC. It translates to CASSRIAGKYEQYF. The rearrangement uses TRBV6-1 and TRBJ2-7, with 8 bases matching TRBD2. V shed 5 bases and J 4 bases; nucleotides not matched to a gene: 7. Germline V lookup: CDR1 MNHNS, CDR2 SASEGT. The CDR3 is made up of 14 amino acids.

This clone came up once. The gene calls are TRBV5-4 and TRBJ2-3; the D gene is possibly TRBD2 (5 bases). The V end lost 4 bases, the J end lost 0 bases, and 12 bases lay between the germline ends. Germline V gene sequence: CDR1 SGHNT, CDR2 YYREEE (reference sequence). The CDR3 covers 15 residues. The CDR3 DNA follows: TGTGCCAGCAGCAGCGGCGGGCCGAGCACAGATACGCAGTATTTT. Translated, it gives CASSSGGPSTDTQYF.

The chain joins TRBV5-1 to TRBJ2-1; D remains unclear. The CDR3 has 16 amino acids. Trimming removed 0 bases at V and 3 bases at J, with 13 bases between. Germline loops: CDR1 SGHRS, CDR2 YFSETQ. DNA for the CDR3: TGCGCCAGCAGCTTGGGTCGAGGAAAGGACTACAATGAGCAGTTCTTC. Protein sequence: CASSLGRGKDYNEQFF.

A few counts support this clone. V gene TRBV14 combines with J gene TRBJ2-7; TRBD1 is a possible D gene (5 bases). CDR1 and CDR2 (germline): SGHDN, FVKESK. CDR3 length: 15 amino acids. Trimming removed 0 bases at V and 1 base at J, with 10 bases between. CDR3 sequence reads: CASSQEWGSSYEQYF. CDR3 in DNA: TGTGCCAGCAGCCAAGAGTGGGGCAGTTCCTACGAGCAGTACTTC.

The chain links TRBV7-8 to TRBJ2-3; no clear D gene. The ends were cut back, 3 bases at V and 2 bases at J, with 9 bases in the middle. This CDR3 contains 14 residues. In germline, CDR1 is SGHVS, CDR2 FQNEAQ. CDR3 sequence (DNA): TGTGCCAGCAGCTTTAGCCCCTACACAGATACGCAGTATTTT. Translated, it gives CASSFSPYTDTQYF. Filled out from reference TRBV7-8 and TRBJ2-3, the complete variable domain reads GAGVSQSPRYKVAKRGQDVALRCDPISGHVSLFWYQQALGQGPEFLTYFQNEAQLDKSGLPSDRFFAERPEGSVSTLKIQRTQQEDSAVYLCASSFSPYTDTQYFGPGTRLTVL.